Listed here is a single T cell receptor beta chain. Genomic DNA, serving as template, underwent TCR beta VDJ and CDR3 profiling. A single record per CDR3 protein comes from TCRdb applying MiXCR to the reads. Of fewer than 200,000 distinct CDR3 sequences detected, about 70% appear once; the ten largest clones hold 40% to 60%. This entry belongs to a study of CD8+CD57+ T cells in acquired aplastic anemia. About the research overall: CD4+ and CD8+ cells, once sorted, gave DNA averaging roughly 3 ug.

Trimming took off 5 bases at V and 5 bases at J, with 10 bases between the two ends. Germline loops: CDR1 DFQATT, CDR2 SNEGSKA (reference sequence). The CDR3 loop spans 12 amino acids. CD8+CD57+ cell expansion, shown by flow cytometry, had occurred in the patients selected for sequencing. At blood sampling, none of the patients had yet received therapy. The clonotype originates from a human donor with aplastic anemia. The chain links TRBV20-1 to TRBJ2-1, with a weak D call TRBD2 (5 bases). The sample was sorted CD4+, CD8+, or CD8+CD57+ T cells (not recorded which) from PBMCs. The chain's CDR3 is CSALDWNNEQFF. DNA for the CDR3: TGCAGTGCTTTGGACTGGAACAATGAGCAGTTCTTC.